Listed below are T cell receptor beta chains from one sample, sequenced in a study of T cell clones after liver transplantation. The protocol was immunoSEQ multiplex PCR, while the TCRdb copy is restricted to in-frame clones and leaves out a portion. The sample has some 33,000 clones, around 94% seen once; the top ten hold 20% to 30%. The material was CD8+ T cells from blood, obtained 12 months after liver transplant. These receptor sequences come from a human patient who received a liver transplant. Part of the T cell pool may stem from the graft donor. Both conserved end residues are part of each CDR3. The order of the fields is clone size, V gene, D gene, J gene, CDR3 protein, CDR3 DNA. A D gene is named only where the DNA matches it firmly. Only part of the rows carry a size: once, few, many, or a class if the clone is expanded.

NA,TRBV5-5,NA,TRBJ1-5,CASSLGGYSNQPQHF,TGTGCCAGCAGCTTGGGGGGGTATAGCAATCAGCCCCAGCATTTT
NA,TRBV5-8,NA,TRBJ2-5,CASSLDGIGRETQYF,TGTGCCAGCAGCTTGGATGGAATCGGTAGGGAGACCCAGTACTTC
once,TRBV11-3,NA,TRBJ1-1,CASSLVEGPSTEAFF,TGTGCCAGCAGCTTAGTAGAGGGGCCCAGCACTGAAGCTTTCTTT
NA,TRBV29-1,NA,TRBJ2-5,CSVEQFGETQYF,TGCAGCGTTGAACAGTTCGGAGAGACCCAGTACTTC
NA,TRBV2,NA,TRBJ2-2,CASSPRFGELFF,TGTGCCAGCAGTCCCAGGTTCGGGGAGCTGTTTTTT
NA,TRBV7-9,NA,TRBJ2-7,CASSSRDTTYEQYF,TGTGCCAGCAGCTCCCGGGACACCACCTACGAGCAGTACTTC
NA,TRBV27,NA,TRBJ2-3,CASSLQGISTDTQYF,TGTGCCAGCAGTTTACAGGGAATAAGCACAGATACGCAGTATTTT
NA,TRBV7-8,TRBD1,TRBJ2-3,CASSLPSQGANTDTQYF,TGTGCCAGCAGCTTACCCTCACAGGGGGCAAATACAGATACGCAGTATTTT
once,TRBV13,NA,TRBJ2-7,CASSLGRRGGEQYF,TGTGCCAGCAGCTTAGGCCGCAGGGGAGGGGAGCAGTACTTC
NA,TRBV9,NA,TRBJ1-1,CASSVVEGLDTEAFF,TGTGCCAGCAGCGTAGTAGAGGGACTGGACACTGAAGCTTTCTTT
NA,TRBV4-2,TRBD2,TRBJ2-4,CASSQTAGGPTKNIQYF,TGTGCCAGCAGCCAGACGGCGGGAGGGCCGACCAAAAACATTCAGTACTTC
NA,TRBV11-3,NA,TRBJ2-3,CASSVQFGTDTQYF,TGTGCCAGCAGCGTACAGTTCGGGACAGATACGCAGTATTTT
NA,TRBV7-3,NA,TRBJ2-5,CASSLKGEGAQETQYF,TGTGCCAGCAGCTTAAAAGGGGAGGGGGCCCAAGAGACCCAGTACTTC
NA,TRBV27,TRBD1,TRBJ2-7,CASRRGTGTATYEQYF,TGTGCCAGCAGGAGGGGAACCGGGACAGCAACCTACGAGCAGTACTTC
NA,TRBV2,NA,TRBJ2-1,CASTAQLEYSYNEQFF,TGTGCCAGCACCGCACAACTGGAGTACTCCTACAATGAGCAGTTCTTC
NA,TRBV27,NA,TRBJ2-7,CASQIGSEQYF,TGTGCCAGCCAAATTGGAAGCGAGCAGTACTTC
NA,TRBV7-9,NA,TRBJ2-1,CASSPVFEQFF,TGTGCCAGCAGCCCCGTGTTTGAGCAGTTCTTC
NA,TRBV18,NA,TRBJ2-3,CASSPLGTGVGTDTQYF,TGTGCCAGCTCACCACTGGGAACGGGAGTGGGCACAGATACGCAGTATTTT
NA,TRBV7-9,NA,TRBJ2-3,CASSLIAVRPTDTQYF,TGTGCCAGCAGCTTAATAGCTGTGCGGCCCACAGATACGCAGTATTTT
once,TRBV9,NA,TRBJ1-1,CASSAGDIYTEAFF,TGTGCCAGCAGCGCGGGGGACATTTACACTGAAGCTTTCTTT
NA,TRBV28,TRBD2,TRBJ2-5,CASSLGLSGLAETQYF,TGTGCCAGCAGTTTGGGACTTTCTGGACTAGCAGAGACCCAGTACTTC
NA,TRBV6-5,NA,TRBJ2-1,CASSTRDSYNEQFF,TGTGCCAGCAGTACCCGGGACTCCTACAATGAGCAGTTCTTC
NA,TRBV5-1,TRBD2,TRBJ2-7,CASSLRREGYEQYF,TGCGCCAGCAGCTTGAGGCGGGAGGGTTACGAGCAGTACTTC
NA,TRBV4-1,TRBD2,TRBJ2-7,CASSQDHSGRGFEQYF,TGCGCCAGCAGCCAAGATCATAGCGGGAGAGGGTTCGAGCAGTACTTC